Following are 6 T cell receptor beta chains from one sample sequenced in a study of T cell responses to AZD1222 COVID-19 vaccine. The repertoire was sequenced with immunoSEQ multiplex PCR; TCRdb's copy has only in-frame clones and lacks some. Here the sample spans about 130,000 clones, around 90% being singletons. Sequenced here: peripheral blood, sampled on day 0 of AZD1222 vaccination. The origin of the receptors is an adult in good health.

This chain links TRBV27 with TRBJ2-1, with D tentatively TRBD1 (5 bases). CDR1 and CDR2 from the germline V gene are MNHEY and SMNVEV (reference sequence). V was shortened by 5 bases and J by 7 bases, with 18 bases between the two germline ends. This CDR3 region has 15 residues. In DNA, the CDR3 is TGTGCCAGCAGTCCGAAAGGGGATAGAAGGAATGAGCAGTTCTTC. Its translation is CASSPKGDRRNEQFF.

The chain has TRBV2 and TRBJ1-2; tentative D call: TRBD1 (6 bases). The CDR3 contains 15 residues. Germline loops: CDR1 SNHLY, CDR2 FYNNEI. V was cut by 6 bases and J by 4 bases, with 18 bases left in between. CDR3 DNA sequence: TGTGCCAGCAGCGGCCTCAGGGGACGGACCTATGGCTACACCTTC. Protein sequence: CASSGLRGRTYGYTF.

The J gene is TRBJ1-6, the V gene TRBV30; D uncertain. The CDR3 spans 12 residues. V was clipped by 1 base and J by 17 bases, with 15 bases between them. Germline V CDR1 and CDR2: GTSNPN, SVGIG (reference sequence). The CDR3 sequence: CAWSGWQQFIHF. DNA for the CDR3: TGTGCCTGGAGTGGCTGGCAGCAGTTCATCCACTTT.

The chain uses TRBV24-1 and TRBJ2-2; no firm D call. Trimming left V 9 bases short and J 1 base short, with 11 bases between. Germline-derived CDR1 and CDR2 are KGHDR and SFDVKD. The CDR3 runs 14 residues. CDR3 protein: CATCRGQNTGELFF. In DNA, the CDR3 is TGTGCCACCTGTCGTGGTCAGAACACCGGGGAGCTGTTTTTT.

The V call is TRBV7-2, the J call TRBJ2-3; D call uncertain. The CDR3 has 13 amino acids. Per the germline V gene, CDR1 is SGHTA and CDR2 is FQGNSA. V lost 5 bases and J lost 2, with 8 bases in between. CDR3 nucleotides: TGTGCCAGCAGCCCGGAATTCACAGATACGCAGTATTTT. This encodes CASSPEFTDTQYF. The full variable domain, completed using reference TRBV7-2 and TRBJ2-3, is GAGVSQSPSNKVTEKGKDVELRCDPISGHTALYWYRQSLGQGLEFLIYFQGNSAPDKSGLPSDRFSAERTGGSVSTLTIQRTQQEDSAVYLCASSPEFTDTQYFGPGTRLTVL.

The CDR3 sequence is CASSSPTTSGSHPGELFF. Written as DNA, the CDR3 is TGTGCCAGCAGTTCCCCGACGACTAGCGGGAGTCATCCCGGGGAGCTGTTTTTT. V usage is TRBV6-2 or TRBV6-3 and J usage is TRBJ2-2; 12 nucleotides agree with TRBD2. The V segment lost 4 bases and the J segment 6 bases; nucleotides outside the gene matches: 12. This CDR3 spans 18 amino acids. CDR1 MNHEY and CDR2 SVGEGT come from the germline V gene.